These 32 T cell receptor beta chains were all obtained from the same sample, sequenced in a study of cytomegalovirus exposure and HLA in healthy donors. The PCR ran on 60 Vbeta and 13 Jbeta primers. Sequencing used immunoSEQ multiplex PCR; TCRdb keeps in-frame clones, though not all of them. The table lists roughly 140,000 clones, 50% to 75% of them singletons. The sequenced sample consisted of PBMCs. These receptors all come from a woman in her 30s in good health and CMV-seropositive.

This clone was observed a handful of times. This chain connects TRBV2 to TRBJ1-1; D is ambiguous. CDR1 is SNHLY, CDR2 FYNNEI, per germline. Trimming shortened V by 6 bases and J by 1 base, and 9 bases separated the two germline ends. The length of the CDR3 is 13 residues. CDR3 DNA sequence: TGTGCCAGCAGGAGCGAGGGGAACACTGAAGCTTTCTTT. Translated: CASRSEGNTEAFF.

The V call is TRBV4-1, the J call TRBJ2-1, with 16 positions matching TRBD2. CDR1 is MGHRA and CDR2 is YSYEKL in the germline V gene. The CDR3 covers 16 residues. The J segment lost 8 bases and the V segment lost 1 base, leaving 2 bases of the junction unmatched. The CDR3 reads CASSQVGTSGGDEQFF. Written as DNA, the CDR3 is TGCGCCAGCAGCCAAGTGGGGACTAGCGGGGGGGATGAGCAGTTCTTC.

This chain's CDR3 is CASSYRWDTANTEAFF. The DNA of the CDR3 is TGCGCCAGCAGCTATCGCTGGGACACAGCGAACACTGAAGCTTTCTTT. The chain joins TRBV4-1 to TRBJ1-1; TRBD1 is a possible D gene (6 bases). Germline lookup yields CDR1 MGHRA and CDR2 YSYEKL. The CDR3 is made up of 16 amino acids. Trimming removed 5 bases at V and 1 base at J, with 17 bases between.

This sequence joins TRBV25-1 and TRBJ2-7, with 8 bases matching TRBD1. CDR1 and CDR2 (germline): MGHDK, SYGVNS. The CDR3 totals 14 residues. V gave up 5 bases and J gave up 1 base; unmatched junction bases: 4. The DNA for the CDR3 is TGTGCCAGCAGTAATCGACAGGGGTCCTACGAGCAGTACTTC. This translates into CASSNRQGSYEQYF.

The J gene is TRBJ1-1, the V gene TRBV6-5; 9 bases match TRBD1. CDR3 length: 15 amino acids. Losses at the gene ends were 8 bases for V and 1 base for J; bases not matched to a gene: 8. CDR1 is MNHEY and CDR2 is SVGAGI in the germline V gene. As DNA, the CDR3 is TGTGCCAGCTCCCCGGGACAGGGAAAGAACACTGAAGCTTTCTTT. Its translation is CASSPGQGKNTEAFF.

The chain is built from TRBV5-1 and TRBJ1-2; 8 bases align to TRBD1. The V and J ends lost 0 bases and 6 bases, in that order; junction bases with no gene match: 4. Germline CDR1 reads SGHRS; CDR2 reads YFSETQ. The CDR3 totals 14 residues. CDR3 in amino acids: CASSLGTGSDGYTF. CDR3 DNA: TGCGCCAGCAGCTTGGGGACAGGGTCCGATGGCTACACCTTC.

This clone came up a few times. This chain's CDR3 is CSGDRQGTSEAFF. CDR3 nucleotides: TGCAGCGGAGATCGACAGGGTACCTCTGAAGCTTTCTTT. The chain recombines TRBV29-1 with TRBJ1-1, with 7 bases matching TRBD1. With V trimmed by 7 bases and J by 6 bases, 11 bases remained unmatched. The CDR3 length is 13 residues. Germline V gene sequence: CDR1 SQVTM, CDR2 ANQGSEA.

This sequence joins TRBV5-1 and TRBJ2-3; no clear D. The CDR3 sequence is 14 residues long. V was shortened by 2 bases and J by 2 bases, with 9 bases between the two germline ends. Per the germline V gene, CDR1 is SGHRS and CDR2 is YFSETQ. The CDR3 spells CASSLRSPTDTQYF. CDR3 nucleotides: TGCGCCAGCAGCTTACGGAGCCCCACAGATACGCAGTATTTT.

This clone was seen only once. Here the CDR3 DNA reads TGCAGCGTCGAAAAAACAGGGGGAGACTTTATTTCTGGCTACACCTTC. Protein sequence: CSVEKTGGDFISGYTF. This chain joins TRBV29-1 and TRBJ1-2, with 8 bases identical to TRBD1. V trimming: 6 bases; J trimming: 7 bases; junction bases outside the gene matches: 19. The CDR3 consists of 16 residues. Germline V gives CDR1 SQVTM, CDR2 ANQGSEA.

A note on this clone: This is likely a read error, given that the CDR3 carries no conserved phenylalanine or tryptophan at its end. No DNA is shown, since the ends of the CDR3 on it are uncertain; the CDR3 is the one TCRdb lists. The V gene is TRBV6-1, the J gene TRBJ2-7; the table's D call, TRBD2, was not checked against the DNA. The CDR3 totals 13 residues, both ends included. Per germline, CDR1 MNHNS and CDR2 SASEGT. This chain's CDR3 is CASSDVLAATSVI.

The chain couples TRBV6-6 to TRBJ2-1; D gene uncertain. The V gene lost 5 bases and the J gene lost 6 bases, with 8 bases spanning the gap. Looked up from germline, CDR1 is MNHNY and CDR2 is SVGAGI (reference sequence). The CDR3 extends over 12 amino acids. CDR3 in DNA: TGTGCCAGCAGTGGGTCGGGCAATGAGCAGTTCTTC. This gives the protein CASSGSGNEQFF.

With regard to this clone: Sequence at one end of the junction differs from germline and may be a read error. The CDR3 region has the DNA TGCGCCGGCAGCCAAGACATGGCGGGTCGCGAGCAGTACTTC. It yields the protein CAGSQDMAGREQYF. The rearrangement links TRBV4-1 to TRBJ2-7; possible D gene TRBD2, 5 bases. The CDR3 sequence is 14 residues long. Germline assignment: CDR1 MGHRA and CDR2 YSYEKL.

The chain uses TRBV28 and TRBJ1-2, with D tentatively TRBD1 (5 bases). V was shortened by 10 bases and J by 4 bases, with 13 bases between the two germline ends. Germline lookup yields CDR1 MDHEN and CDR2 SYDVKM. The CDR3 is 12 residues long. In nucleotides, the CDR3 is TGTGCCACCAATCAGGGCTTCTATGGCTACACCTTC. Protein sequence: CATNQGFYGYTF.

This rearrangement joins TRBV13 to TRBJ2-5; 15 bases are a match to TRBD2. The germline CDR1 and CDR2 sequences are PRHDT and FYEKMQ (reference sequence). This CDR3 contains 18 residues. Trimming cost V 5 bases and J 2 bases; bases outside gene matches: 9. The CDR3 DNA reads TGTGCCAGCAGCGGTCCGGGACTAGCGGGAGGAAAGCAAGAGACCCAGTACTTC. Protein sequence: CASSGPGLAGGKQETQYF.

The chain recombines TRBV2 with TRBJ2-1; 10 bases map to TRBD1. The CDR3 totals 13 residues. V shed 7 bases, J shed 9 bases, and the junction held 6 bases outside the gene matches. CDR1 is SNHLY, CDR2 FYNNEI, per germline. In DNA form, the CDR3 reads TGTGCCAGCAATGGACAGGGGGTTACTGAGCAGTTCTTC. Amino acid sequence: CASNGQGVTEQFF.

The V call is TRBV4-1, the J call TRBJ2-7; D may be TRBD2 (6 bases). CDR1 and CDR2 (germline): MGHRA, YSYEKL. The V end lost 2 bases, the J end lost 3 bases, and 20 bases lay between the germline ends. CDR3 length equals 17 residues. DNA for the CDR3: TGCGCCAGCAGCCAAAACCCTTTATCCGCGGGGAACTACGAGCAGTACTTC. As protein: CASSQNPLSAGNYEQYF.

This clone was observed a handful of times. The genes are TRBV6-5 and TRBJ1-2; 9 bases map to TRBD1. V shed 5 bases and J 3 bases; nucleotides not matched to a gene: 7. The germline V gene encodes CDR1 MNHEY and CDR2 SVGAGI. The CDR3 covers 15 residues. The CDR3 sequence is CASSPSTGGDYGYTF. CDR3 DNA sequence: TGTGCCAGCAGTCCTTCTACAGGGGGCGACTATGGCTACACCTTC.

This clone was detected only a few times. V and J are TRBV10-3 and TRBJ1-1; 7 nucleotides align to TRBD1. This CDR3 has 16 residues. Germline trimming cut 5 bases from V and 3 bases from J; bases unmatched to any gene: 12. Germline values: CDR1 ENHRY, CDR2 SYGVKD. The CDR3 loop is CAISPSTQGSYTEAFF. The CDR3 nucleotides are TGTGCCATCAGTCCTAGTACACAGGGGTCATACACTGAAGCTTTCTTT.

The chain combines TRBV11-2 with TRBJ2-7; possible D gene TRBD1, 5 bases. Trimming stripped 5 bases from V and 3 bases from J, with 11 bases between. Germline V gene lookup returns CDR1 SGHAT and CDR2 FQNNGV. The CDR3 is 13 residues long. This CDR3 is CASSRTTDYEQYF. The CDR3 nucleotides are TGTGCCAGCAGCCGTACGACAGACTACGAGCAGTACTTC.

Here the CDR3 reads CASSLYPYEQYF. The CDR3 coding sequence is TGTGCCAGCAGCTTATATCCCTACGAGCAGTACTTC. The chain combines TRBV7-9 with TRBJ2-7, with D hard to call. The V end lost 2 bases, the J end lost 2 bases, and 4 bases lay between the germline ends. The CDR3 spans 12 residues. Germline-derived CDR1 and CDR2 are SEHNR and FQNEAQ (reference sequence).

The chain links TRBV6-4 to TRBJ2-1; D perhaps matches TRBD1 (6 bases). Trimming pared 0 bases from V and 6 bases from J, leaving 12 bases between. The germline V gene encodes CDR1 MRHNA and CDR2 SNTAGT. There are 15 residues in the CDR3. CDR3: CASSDSEEQGNEQFF. The CDR3, as DNA: TGTGCCAGCAGTGACTCAGAAGAACAGGGCAATGAGCAGTTCTTC.

For the CDR3, the DNA is TGTGCCAGCAGCCCGCAAGGGACAGGGATCGCAGATACGCAGTATTTT. Amino acids: CASSPQGTGIADTQYF. The chain links TRBV7-2 to TRBJ2-3, with 9 bases lining up with TRBD1. The J segment lost 4 bases and the V segment lost 5 bases, leaving 10 bases of the junction unmatched. This CDR3 contains 16 residues. Germline CDR1 reads SGHTA; CDR2 reads FQGNSA.

The chain's CDR3 is CASSFTGNTIYF. As DNA, the CDR3 is TGTGCCAGCAGTTTTACAGGAAACACCATATATTTT. The chain recombines TRBV11-3 with TRBJ1-3; D is ambiguous. Trimming took 6 bases from V and 4 from J, leaving 7 bases between them. The CDR3 loop spans 12 amino acids. CDR1 and CDR2 (germline): SGHNT, YENEEA. Based on the CDR3 plus reference TRBV11-3 and TRBJ1-3, the full variable domain is EAGVVQSPRYKIIEKKQPVAFWCNPISGHNTLYWYLQNLGQGPELLIRYENEEAVDDSQLPKDRFSAERLKGVDSTLKIQPAELGDSAVYLCASSFTGNTIYFGEGSWLTVV.

The chain links TRBV11-2 to TRBJ2-7, with D perhaps matching TRBD2 (6 bases). Trimming pared 5 bases from V and 3 bases from J, leaving 8 bases between. The CDR3 contains 12 residues. The germline gives CDR1 SGHAT, CDR2 FQNNGV. As DNA, the CDR3 is TGTGCCAGCAGCGGGGGGTACTACGAGCAGTACTTC. This codes for CASSGGYYEQYF.

This sequence joins TRBV5-4 and TRBJ2-1; tentatively, D is TRBD2 (5 bases). The CDR3 extends over 15 amino acids. Germline lookup yields CDR1 SGHNT and CDR2 YYREEE (reference sequence). The germline V and J ends were trimmed by 3 bases and 0 bases, with 10 bases remaining between them. In DNA form, the CDR3 reads TGTGCCAGCAGCTGGGGAGTTAGCTCCTACAATGAGCAGTTCTTC. Its translation is CASSWGVSSYNEQFF.

The count of this clone is one. J is TRBJ2-2 and V is TRBV5-1; unclear D gene. The CDR3 runs 13 residues. Trimming cost V 6 bases and J 6 bases, with 12 bases left between them. CDR1 and CDR2 (germline): SGHRS, YFSETQ. CDR3 residues: CASKIHEPGELFF. In nucleotides, the CDR3 is TGCGCCAGCAAAATCCACGAGCCCGGGGAGCTGTTTTTT.

The genes are TRBV18 and TRBJ2-5, with TRBD2 as a possible D gene (6 bases). Germline CDR1 KGHSH, CDR2 LQKENI. There are 14 residues in the CDR3. Trimming pared 5 bases from V and 3 bases from J, leaving 13 bases between. The CDR3, as DNA: TGTGCCAGCTCATTCAATCGGGGGAAAGAGACCCAGTACTTC. Translation: CASSFNRGKETQYF.

The gene calls are TRBV4-1 and TRBJ2-5; tentatively, D is TRBD1 (6 bases). V lost 1 base and J lost 1, with 13 bases in between. This CDR3 has 16 amino acids. CDR1 and CDR2 (germline): MGHRA, YSYEKL. The CDR3 here is CASSQGRGSGQETQYF. The CDR3, as DNA: TGCGCCAGCAGCCAAGGTAGGGGGAGCGGCCAAGAGACCCAGTACTTC.

In nucleotides, the CDR3 is TGTGCCAGTAGTATAGGCCCCAGGGACAATGAGCAGTTCTTC. It yields the protein CASSIGPRDNEQFF. This chain uses TRBV19 with TRBJ2-1; D might be TRBD1 (5 bases). The CDR3 has 14 amino acids. Germline V gene data show CDR1 as LNHDA and CDR2 as SQIVND (reference sequence). The V gene lost 1 base and the J gene lost 5 bases, with 9 bases spanning the gap.

The V gene is TRBV6-6, the J gene TRBJ2-7; perhaps TRBD1 as D (6 bases). V was pared by 6 bases and J by 6 bases, with 15 bases between. This CDR3 comprises 13 residues. The germline V gene has CDR1 MNHNY and CDR2 SVGAGI (reference sequence). The CDR3 coding sequence is TGTGCCAGCAGCCAACAGGGTTCTGTCGAGCAGTACTTC. Amino acid sequence: CASSQQGSVEQYF.

V usage is TRBV5-1 and J usage is TRBJ2-1; D is ambiguous. This CDR3 has 11 amino acids. Germline V lookup: CDR1 SGHRS, CDR2 YFSETQ. V was shortened by 7 bases and J by 6 bases, with 8 bases between the two germline ends. This CDR3 is CASGLGNEQFF. In nucleotides, the CDR3 is TGCGCCAGCGGCCTAGGCAATGAGCAGTTCTTC.

This clone came up a few times. This chain links TRBV13 with TRBJ2-7, with a tentative D call TRBD1 (5 bases). Trimming left V 3 bases short and J 6 bases short, with 6 bases between. The CDR3 runs to 11 residues. Germline-derived CDR1 and CDR2 are PRHDT and FYEKMQ (reference sequence). CDR3 region: CASSFRVEQYF. The CDR3 DNA sequence: TGTGCCAGCAGCTTCAGGGTCGAGCAGTACTTC.